This T cell receptor (beta chain) is from a study of shared clonotypes between healthy human individuals. General observations from the study: Researchers found naive subsets generally carried larger estimated richness than memory subsets. Sharing across four donors was highest in naive CD4 (around 5%) and lowest in memory CD8 (roughly 0.4%).

As regards this clone: Its specificity is unknown.

From CD4+ cells came CD45RA+ naive and CD45RA-negative memory subsets. The authors' processing: ImmunoSEQ output lacked quality scores and full-length reads, limiting matched filtering. Repertoires were generated with immunoSEQ multiplex PCR, while TCRdb's copy carries only in-frame clones and drops some. That table gives V, J and clone size, and the DNA gave D and trimming. The sample shows over 1.5 million clones, around 98% of them seen only once. The CDR3 consists of 16 residues. With V trimmed by 4 bases and J by 7 bases, 14 bases remained unmatched. CDR1 is SGDLS, CDR2 YYNGEE, per germline. Material for sequencing was naive CD4+ T cells sorted from blood. Subset here: CD45RA+ positively selected. The genes are TRBV9 and TRBJ2-1; 7 nucleotides align to TRBD1. The clonotype originates from a man in his thirties or forties in good health. In DNA, the CDR3 is TGTGCCAGCAGCCCCAATCAGGGACAGTTAAGTAATGAGCAGTTCTTC. This codes for CASSPNQGQLSNEQFF.